This TCR beta chain was documented in a study of T cells after yellow fever vaccination. As for the study in general: Libraries from low-cell-number fractions were prepared with the SMART-Seq v4 Ultra Low Input RNA kit. Study outcomes and limitations: Weaker in magnitude, the secondary response showed a faster peak on day 5 versus 15. Clonotypes shared by both compartments, CD4 and CD8, made up a small share.

Only a few counts were recorded for this clonotype. Its specificity is unknown. TCRdb ran MiXCR on the 5' RACE reads and lists one entry per CDR3 protein. The data show nearly 550,000 distinct CDR3 sequences, around 21% seen once. The CDR3 loop spans 17 amino acids. Trimming cost V 1 base and J 0 bases; bases outside gene matches: 4. The germline V gene encodes CDR1 SGHNT and CDR2 YYREEE (reference sequence). This chain links TRBV5-4 with TRBJ2-1; 10 bases fit TRBD2. The specimen comprised PBMCs, sampled 15 days after the yellow fever booster vaccination. This TCR was sampled from a man younger than 40 who received the YFV17D yellow fever vaccine. CDR3 loop: CASSLFASGGSYNEQFF. The CDR3 region has the DNA TGTGCCAGCAGCTTGTTCGCTAGCGGGGGCTCCTACAATGAGCAGTTCTTC.